This TCR beta chain was identified in a study of control samples from healthy donors and cancer patients. Clones were read by immunoSEQ multiplex PCR, and TCRdb kept only the in-frame ones, dropping some. The data hold around 68,000 clones, with roughly 82% observed a single time. The CDR3 is made up of 16 amino acids. The V gene's germline CDR1 is SGHVS and CDR2 FQNEAQ. V shed 2 bases and J shed 0 bases, with 11 bases lying between them. The sequenced sample consisted of blood. The rearrangement links TRBV7-8 to TRBJ1-5, with D perhaps matching TRBD1 (6 bases). The sequence was collected from a man aged 45-65 years in good health. This CDR3 is CASSLYWTDSNQPQHF. Here the CDR3 DNA reads TGTGCCAGCAGCTTATATTGGACAGATAGCAATCAGCCCCAGCATTTT.